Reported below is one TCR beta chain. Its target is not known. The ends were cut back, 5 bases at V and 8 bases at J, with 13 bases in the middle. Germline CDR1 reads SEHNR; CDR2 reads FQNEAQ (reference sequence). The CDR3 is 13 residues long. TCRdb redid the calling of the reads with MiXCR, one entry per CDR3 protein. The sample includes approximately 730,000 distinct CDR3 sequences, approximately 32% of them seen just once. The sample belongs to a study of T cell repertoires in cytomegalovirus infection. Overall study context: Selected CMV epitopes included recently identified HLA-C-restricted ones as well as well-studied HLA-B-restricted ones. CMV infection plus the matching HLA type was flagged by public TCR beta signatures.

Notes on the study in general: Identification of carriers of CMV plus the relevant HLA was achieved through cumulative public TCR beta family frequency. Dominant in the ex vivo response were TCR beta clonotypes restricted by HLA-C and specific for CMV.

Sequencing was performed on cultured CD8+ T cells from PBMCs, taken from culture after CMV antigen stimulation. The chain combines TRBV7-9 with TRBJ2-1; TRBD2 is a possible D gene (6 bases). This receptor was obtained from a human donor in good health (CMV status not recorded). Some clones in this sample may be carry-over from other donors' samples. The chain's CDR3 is CASSPSKRDEQFF. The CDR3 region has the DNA TGTGCCAGCAGCCCTTCCAAGCGGGATGAGCAGTTCTTC.